These T cell receptor beta chains were read from a single sample in a study of T cells in Graves' hyperthyroidism and ophthalmopathy. TCRdb reprocessed the multiplex PCR reads with MiXCR, giving one entry per CDR3 protein. The sample holds approximately 640,000 distinct CDR3 sequences; over 40% are singletons and the top ten take less than 9%. Sequences were obtained from peripheral blood or thyroid tissue (not recorded which). These receptors originate from an adult man with Graves' disease, either hyperthyroidism or ophthalmopathy (not recorded which). Each CDR3 is given with its conserved first and last residue. Fields, in order: V gene, D gene, J gene, clone size, CDR3 protein, CDR3 DNA. D genes are given only for firm matches. Clone size is shown for a subset of rows, as once, few, many or a class of expanded clone.

v_call: TRBV5-1; d_call: NA; j_call: TRBJ2-2; clone_size: NA; cdr3_aa: CASSLAGPGTGELFF; cdr3_nt: TGCGCCAGCAGCTTGGCGGGGCCGGGGACCGGGGAGCTGTTTTTT
v_call: TRBV2; d_call: NA; j_call: TRBJ1-1; clone_size: many; cdr3_aa: CASSERQAADTEAFF; cdr3_nt: TGTGCCAGCAGTGAAAGGCAGGCCGCCGACACTGAAGCTTTCTTT
v_call: TRBV20-1; d_call: NA; j_call: TRBJ1-1; clone_size: NA; cdr3_aa: CSAAGGAGAFF; cdr3_nt: TGCAGTGCTGCAGGCGGGGCGGGAGCTTTCTTT
v_call: TRBV10-1; d_call: NA; j_call: TRBJ2-7; clone_size: many; cdr3_aa: CASSPTPEYEQYF; cdr3_nt: TGCGCCAGCAGTCCGACTCCCGAATACGAGCAGTACTTC
v_call: TRBV19; d_call: NA; j_call: TRBJ2-7; clone_size: NA; cdr3_aa: CASSATSPSYEQYF; cdr3_nt: TGTGCCAGTAGTGCGACATCCCCCTCCTACGAGCAGTACTTC
v_call: TRBV2; d_call: NA; j_call: TRBJ2-7; clone_size: many; cdr3_aa: CANRDTYEQYF; cdr3_nt: TGTGCCAACAGGGACACCTACGAGCAGTACTTC
v_call: TRBV7-4; d_call: NA; j_call: TRBJ2-5; clone_size: few; cdr3_aa: CASSQARTRLETQYF; cdr3_nt: TGTGCCAGCAGCCAAGCGAGGACGCGGTTGGAGACCCAGTACTTC
v_call: TRBV12-3/TRBV12-4; d_call: NA; j_call: TRBJ1-5; clone_size: many; cdr3_aa: CASSLSAERQPQHF; cdr3_nt: TGTGCCAGCAGTTTATCGGCCGAGAGACAGCCCCAGCATTTT
v_call: TRBV6-1; d_call: NA; j_call: TRBJ1-1; clone_size: few; cdr3_aa: CASSYSATNNEAFF; cdr3_nt: TGTGCCAGCAGTTACTCTGCCACTAACAATGAAGCTTTCTTT
v_call: TRBV19; d_call: TRBD1; j_call: TRBJ1-1; clone_size: NA; cdr3_aa: CASRSQGASTEAFF; cdr3_nt: TGTGCCAGTAGATCACAGGGGGCAAGCACTGAAGCTTTCTTT
v_call: TRBV29-1; d_call: TRBD1; j_call: TRBJ1-1; clone_size: many; cdr3_aa: CSVEDRGRTEAFF; cdr3_nt: TGCAGCGTTGAAGACAGGGGGCGAACTGAAGCTTTCTTT
v_call: TRBV9; d_call: NA; j_call: TRBJ2-7; clone_size: many; cdr3_aa: CASRAPLSYEQYF; cdr3_nt: TGTGCCAGCAGGGCCCCTCTCTCCTACGAGCAGTACTTC
v_call: TRBV6-6; d_call: NA; j_call: TRBJ1-5; clone_size: NA; cdr3_aa: CASLPGVLLEPQHF; cdr3_nt: TGTGCCAGCCTCCCGGGGGTCTTATTGGAGCCCCAGCATTTT
v_call: TRBV7-9; d_call: NA; j_call: TRBJ1-5; clone_size: NA; cdr3_aa: CASSWGTDQPQHF; cdr3_nt: TGTGCCAGCAGCTGGGGAACCGACCAGCCCCAGCATTTT
v_call: TRBV9; d_call: NA; j_call: TRBJ1-3; clone_size: NA; cdr3_aa: CASSVNHGISAGNTIYF; cdr3_nt: TGTGCCAGCAGCGTAAACCACGGGATATCGGCAGGAAACACCATATATTTT
v_call: TRBV7-9; d_call: NA; j_call: TRBJ1-2; clone_size: few; cdr3_aa: CASSLGQPYGYTF; cdr3_nt: TGTGCCAGCAGCTTAGGACAACCCTATGGCTACACCTTC
v_call: TRBV7-9; d_call: TRBD1; j_call: TRBJ1-3; clone_size: NA; cdr3_aa: CASRPTGGYGNTIYF; cdr3_nt: TGTGCCAGCAGGCCAACAGGGGGCTACGGAAACACCATATATTTT
v_call: TRBV29-1; d_call: TRBD1; j_call: TRBJ1-5; clone_size: NA; cdr3_aa: CSVLVGGTGGRDQPQHF; cdr3_nt: TGCAGCGTTCTGGTGGGGGGGACAGGCGGGCGCGATCAGCCCCAGCATTTT
v_call: TRBV20-1; d_call: NA; j_call: TRBJ2-7; clone_size: few; cdr3_aa: CSASGRLGDEQYF; cdr3_nt: TGCAGTGCTAGTGGTCGACTAGGCGACGAGCAGTACTTC
v_call: TRBV7-2; d_call: NA; j_call: TRBJ1-3; clone_size: many; cdr3_aa: CASSLTTGGGNTIYF; cdr3_nt: TGTGCCAGCAGCTTAACAACAGGCGGTGGAAACACCATATATTTT
v_call: TRBV7-3; d_call: NA; j_call: TRBJ1-1; clone_size: once; cdr3_aa: CASSPWADRNTEAFF; cdr3_nt: TGTGCCAGCAGCCCATGGGCGGATAGGAACACTGAAGCTTTCTTT
v_call: TRBV6-8; d_call: TRBD1; j_call: TRBJ1-2; clone_size: NA; cdr3_aa: CATSASTGNYGYTF; cdr3_nt: TGTGCCACCAGCGCATCGACAGGGAACTATGGCTACACCTTC
v_call: TRBV2; d_call: NA; j_call: TRBJ2-7; clone_size: few; cdr3_aa: CASSEKQVNSYEQYF; cdr3_nt: TGTGCCAGCAGTGAAAAACAGGTCAACTCCTACGAGCAGTACTTC
v_call: TRBV7-9; d_call: TRBD1; j_call: TRBJ1-6; clone_size: few; cdr3_aa: CASSLGWTGSPLHF; cdr3_nt: TGTGCCAGCAGCTTAGGTTGGACAGGGTCACCCCTCCACTTT
v_call: TRBV7-6; d_call: NA; j_call: TRBJ1-1; clone_size: many; cdr3_aa: CASSLAHSLNTEAFF; cdr3_nt: TGTGCCAGCAGCTTAGCACACAGCCTGAACACTGAAGCTTTCTTT
v_call: TRBV2; d_call: NA; j_call: TRBJ2-3; clone_size: few; cdr3_aa: CATTRGPTDTQYF; cdr3_nt: TGTGCCACCACCAGGGGCCCCACAGATACGCAGTATTTT
v_call: TRBV12-3/TRBV12-4; d_call: NA; j_call: TRBJ1-1; clone_size: few; cdr3_aa: CASTYRMNTEAFF; cdr3_nt: TGTGCCAGCACCTACAGAATGAACACTGAAGCTTTCTTT
v_call: TRBV9; d_call: NA; j_call: TRBJ1-6; clone_size: many; cdr3_aa: CASSVDAGRNSPLHF; cdr3_nt: TGTGCCAGCAGCGTAGATGCCGGACGTAATTCACCCCTCCACTTT
v_call: TRBV20-1; d_call: TRBD2; j_call: TRBJ2-5; clone_size: few; cdr3_aa: CSARDPAGGPRETQYF; cdr3_nt: TGCAGTGCTAGAGATCCAGCGGGGGGGCCTCGAGAGACCCAGTACTTC
v_call: TRBV19; d_call: NA; j_call: TRBJ1-5; clone_size: few; cdr3_aa: CASSIWGNDQPQHF; cdr3_nt: TGTGCCAGTAGTATATGGGGAAACGATCAGCCCCAGCATTTT
v_call: TRBV12-3/TRBV12-4; d_call: NA; j_call: TRBJ1-5; clone_size: NA; cdr3_aa: CASSFGGQSNQPQHF; cdr3_nt: TGTGCCAGCAGTTTTGGGGGGCAGAGCAATCAGCCCCAGCATTTT
v_call: TRBV29-1; d_call: NA; j_call: TRBJ2-2; clone_size: NA; cdr3_aa: CSVGDTGELFF; cdr3_nt: TGCAGCGTTGGGGACACCGGGGAGCTGTTTTTT
v_call: TRBV7-9; d_call: NA; j_call: TRBJ1-2; clone_size: few; cdr3_aa: CASTRANYGYTF; cdr3_nt: TGTGCCAGCACTCGGGCCAACTATGGCTACACCTTC
v_call: TRBV25-1; d_call: NA; j_call: TRBJ1-5; clone_size: NA; cdr3_aa: CAWRRDSNQPQHF; cdr3_nt: TGTGCCTGGAGGCGGGATAGCAATCAGCCCCAGCATTTT
v_call: TRBV7-2; d_call: NA; j_call: TRBJ2-7; clone_size: many; cdr3_aa: CASSPSGSYSYEQYF; cdr3_nt: TGTGCCAGCAGTCCGAGCGGGTCCTACTCCTACGAGCAGTACTTC
v_call: TRBV20-1; d_call: NA; j_call: TRBJ2-7; clone_size: NA; cdr3_aa: CSAEGTPTYEQYF; cdr3_nt: TGCAGTGCCGAAGGGACACCCACCTACGAGCAGTACTTC
v_call: TRBV6-2/TRBV6-3; d_call: NA; j_call: TRBJ2-7; clone_size: NA; cdr3_aa: CASSYSTGLYEQYF; cdr3_nt: TGTGCCAGCAGTTACTCGACAGGTTTATACGAGCAGTACTTC
v_call: TRBV12-3/TRBV12-4; d_call: TRBD1; j_call: TRBJ1-2; clone_size: NA; cdr3_aa: CASSSDRAPGGYTF; cdr3_nt: TGTGCCAGCAGTTCTGACAGGGCCCCCGGTGGCTACACCTTC
v_call: TRBV7-8; d_call: TRBD2; j_call: TRBJ2-5; clone_size: NA; cdr3_aa: CASSLTAAGAQYF; cdr3_nt: TGTGCCAGCAGCTTAACGGCGGCGGGGGCCCAGTACTTC
v_call: TRBV7-9; d_call: NA; j_call: TRBJ1-6; clone_size: NA; cdr3_aa: CASSLTDGGSPLHF; cdr3_nt: TGTGCCAGCAGCTTAACCGACGGGGGGTCACCCCTCCACTTT
v_call: TRBV2; d_call: NA; j_call: TRBJ1-2; clone_size: NA; cdr3_aa: CASSRKGDHGYTF; cdr3_nt: TGTGCCAGCAGTCGAAAGGGTGATCATGGCTACACCTTC
v_call: TRBV20-1; d_call: NA; j_call: TRBJ1-4; clone_size: NA; cdr3_aa: CSASTDNEKLFF; cdr3_nt: TGCAGTGCTAGTACAGACAATGAAAAACTGTTTTTT
v_call: TRBV7-8; d_call: NA; j_call: TRBJ1-6; clone_size: once; cdr3_aa: CATSRDVVRAALHF; cdr3_nt: TGTGCCACCAGCAGAGATGTTGTGAGGGCGGCCCTCCACTTT
v_call: TRBV12-3/TRBV12-4; d_call: NA; j_call: TRBJ1-4; clone_size: NA; cdr3_aa: CASSPGGGPNEKLFF; cdr3_nt: TGTGCCAGCAGTCCTGGAGGAGGTCCAAATGAAAAACTGTTTTTT
v_call: TRBV29-1; d_call: NA; j_call: TRBJ1-3; clone_size: NA; cdr3_aa: CSEHGSSGNTIYF; cdr3_nt: TGCAGCGAACACGGGTCCTCTGGAAACACCATATATTTT
v_call: TRBV7-2; d_call: NA; j_call: TRBJ1-2; clone_size: NA; cdr3_aa: CASSSQSGGLIYGYTF; cdr3_nt: TGTGCCAGCAGTTCACAATCCGGGGGGCTAATCTATGGCTACACCTTC
v_call: TRBV12-3/TRBV12-4; d_call: NA; j_call: TRBJ1-4; clone_size: few; cdr3_aa: CASSLFGTGNEKLFF; cdr3_nt: TGTGCCAGCAGTTTATTCGGGACGGGGAATGAAAAACTGTTTTTT
v_call: TRBV7-8; d_call: NA; j_call: TRBJ1-5; clone_size: few; cdr3_aa: CASSFLPVGIQPQHF; cdr3_nt: TGTGCCAGCAGCTTTTTACCGGTGGGTATTCAGCCCCAGCATTTT
v_call: TRBV29-1; d_call: NA; j_call: TRBJ1-3; clone_size: NA; cdr3_aa: CSVAGDSGNTIYF; cdr3_nt: TGCAGCGTTGCAGGGGACTCTGGAAACACCATATATTTT
v_call: TRBV7-6; d_call: TRBD1; j_call: TRBJ2-4; clone_size: NA; cdr3_aa: CASSEDRGKNIQYF; cdr3_nt: TGTGCCAGCAGCGAAGACAGGGGCAAAAACATTCAGTACTTC
v_call: TRBV19; d_call: NA; j_call: TRBJ1-6; clone_size: many; cdr3_aa: CASMGRSNALHF; cdr3_nt: TGTGCCAGTATGGGCAGGTCTAACGCCCTCCACTTT
v_call: TRBV20-1; d_call: NA; j_call: TRBJ2-5; clone_size: NA; cdr3_aa: CSALLSTGLQETQYF; cdr3_nt: TGCAGTGCATTACTATCAACAGGCCTTCAAGAGACCCAGTACTTC
v_call: TRBV7-2; d_call: NA; j_call: TRBJ1-3; clone_size: NA; cdr3_aa: CASSLVPGVNTIYF; cdr3_nt: TGTGCCAGCAGCTTAGTCCCAGGGGTAAACACCATATATTTT